These T cell receptor beta chains were read from a single sample in a study of human T cells and chemical hapten exposure. One entry per CDR3 protein, called by TCRdb with MiXCR from the RACE reads. Altogether roughly 100,000 distinct CDR3 sequences are present, 9.3% being singletons, with the ten largest covering 2% to 2.5%. The sequencing here drew on whole blood, taken in connection with sensitization to the hapten diphenylcyclopropenone (DPC). These receptors were collected from a woman in her thirties or forties with alopecia areata. Some clones in this sample may be carry-over from other donors' samples. CDR3s include the opening cysteine and the closing phenylalanine or tryptophan. A D gene is named only where the DNA matches it firmly. Not all rows give a size; the values are once, few, many and, for expanded clones, a class.

>TRBV20-1|NA|TRBD2|TRBJ2-5
TGCAGTGCTAGACCTCTAGCGGGAGACGGCCAAGAGACCCAGTACTTC
CSARPLAGDGQETQYF
>TRBV4-3|NA|NA|TRBJ2-2
TGCGCCAGCAGCCAAACTAGTCCCGGGGAGCTGTTTTTT
CASSQTSPGELFF
>TRBV20-1|many|NA|TRBJ1-2
TGCAGTGCTAGAAGAAGGGGACGAGTCTATGGCTACACCTTC
CSARRRGRVYGYTF
>TRBV11-3|once|TRBD2|TRBJ2-1
TGTGCCAGCAGCTCGGGACTAGCACACAATGAGCAGTTCTTC
CASSSGLAHNEQFF
>TRBV28|few|NA|TRBJ1-5
TGTGCCAGCAGTTTTCGTATAGGGGGCAATCAGCCCCAGCATTTT
CASSFRIGGNQPQHF
>TRBV7-8|many|NA|TRBJ1-1
TGTGCCAGCAGCTCAGCCACGGCTGAAGCTTTCTTT
CASSSATAEAFF
>TRBV7-2|many|NA|TRBJ2-7
TGTGCCAGCAGTCCAGGGGCGACCTACTACGAGCAGTACTTC
CASSPGATYYEQYF
>TRBV12-3/TRBV12-4|many|NA|TRBJ2-1
TGTGCCAGCAGTTTGTTAGAACTTCAATTCTACAATGAGCAGTTCTTC
CASSLLELQFYNEQFF
>TRBV5-4|many|NA|TRBJ2-1
TGTGCCAGCAGCGCGGCTCAACTAGCCGCCGAGGGTAATGAGCAGTTCTTC
CASSAAQLAAEGNEQFF
>TRBV30|few|NA|TRBJ1-2
TGTGCCTGGACCGCCCAGGGGAACTATGGCTACACCTTC
CAWTAQGNYGYTF
>TRBV20-1|NA|NA|TRBJ2-7
TGCAGTGCTAGAGTCGGAGGCTACGAGCAGTACTTC
CSARVGGYEQYF
>TRBV4-2|many|TRBD2|TRBJ2-2
TGTGCCAGCAGCCAAGAACTAGCGGGAGGGCCTACCGGGGAGCTGTTTTTT
CASSQELAGGPTGELFF
>TRBV11-2|many|TRBD2|TRBJ2-6
TGTGCCACGACCGAGGGGCTAGCGGTAGGCTCTGGGGCCAACGTCCTGACTTTC
CATTEGLAVGSGANVLTF
>TRBV7-9|many|TRBD2|TRBJ2-1
TGTGCCAGCAGCTTAGTAGGGAAGCGGGAGATCCCTTACAATGAGCAGTTCTTC
CASSLVGKREIPYNEQFF
>TRBV12-3/TRBV12-4|few|NA|TRBJ1-2
TGTGCCAGCAGTTTAAGGCTTTGGTATGGCTACACCTTC
CASSLRLWYGYTF
>TRBV6-5|many|NA|TRBJ1-6
TGTGCCAGCAGTTACTGGCGGGATTCACCCCTCCACTTT
CASSYWRDSPLHF
>TRBV5-1|NA|NA|TRBJ2-1
TGCGCCAGCAGCCCAGGGCCGAGGAATGAGCAGTTCTTC
CASSPGPRNEQFF
>TRBV6-1|many|NA|TRBJ1-2
TGTGCCAGCAGTGCCTGGACTTCAGGGGCTCATGGCTACACCTTC
CASSAWTSGAHGYTF